This entry is about one TCR beta chain. Here immunoSEQ multiplex PCR was the method, and the copy in TCRdb shows in-frame clones only, minus some. The data contain about 79,000 clones, about 90% of them singletons. The data are from a study of technical replicates of blood from a handful of donors. Trimming removed 5 bases at V and 3 bases at J, with 4 bases between. The germline gives CDR1 SGHTA, CDR2 FQGTGA. This CDR3 is built from 12 residues. The clonotype originates from a human donor in good health. Some clones in this sample may be carry-over from other donors' samples. V and J are TRBV7-3 and TRBJ2-2; no definite D call. Sequencing was performed on T cells isolated from PBMCs. CDR3 nucleotides: TGTGCCAGCAGCCTAGACACCGGGGAGCTGTTTTTT. It is translated as CASSLDTGELFF. The full variable domain, with the rest looked up from reference TRBV7-3 and TRBJ2-2, is GAGVSQTPSNKVTEKGKYVELRCDPISGHTALYWYRQSLGQGPEFLIYFQGTGAADDSGLPNDRFFAVRPEGSVSTLKIQRTERGDSAVYLCASSLDTGELFFGEGSRLTVL.